These 4 T cell receptor beta chains originate from one sample sequenced in a study of blood T cell repertoires in COVID-19. Some clones are missing from TCRdb's copy, which holds only in-frame ones; the method was immunoSEQ multiplex PCR. The sample comprises tens of thousands of clones, more than 80% of which are singletons, and 1% to 1.5% rests with the top ten. What was sequenced was peripheral blood. Receptors were obtained from a woman of 80 years or more with acute or convalescent COVID-19.

V and J are TRBV4-2 and TRBJ2-1; 10 bases are shared with TRBD1. Germline CDR1 reads LGHNA; CDR2 reads YNFKEQ. V gave up 0 bases and J gave up 8 bases; unmatched junction bases: 7. The CDR3 runs 16 residues. CDR3 region: CASSQDPQDRGDEQFF. CDR3 nucleotide sequence: TGTGCCAGCAGCCAAGATCCTCAGGACAGGGGGGATGAGCAGTTCTTC.

The chain joins TRBV11-2 to TRBJ1-1; 10 bases are a match to TRBD1. Trimming cost V 7 bases and J 5 bases; bases outside gene matches: 4. Germline-derived CDR1 and CDR2 are SGHAT and FQNNGV. This CDR3 has 13 residues. The CDR3 nucleotides read TGTGCCAGCAAGGGACAGGGGTTAACTGAAGCTTTCTTT. Residues: CASKGQGLTEAFF.

The chain links TRBV15 to TRBJ1-6; TRBD1 matches at 8 bases. CDR3 size: 16 residues. Unmatched junction bases numbered 8, after V lost 0 bases and J lost 10 bases. Per germline, CDR1 LNHNV and CDR2 YYDKDF (reference sequence). The CDR3, as DNA: TGTGCCACCAGCAGAGATCTGGACAGGGCACAGTCACCCCTCCACTTT. This sequence encodes CATSRDLDRAQSPLHF.

The rearrangement uses TRBV16 and TRBJ2-7; maybe TRBD1 (6 bases). Germline assignment: CDR1 KGHSY and CDR2 FQNENV. The CDR3 is 15 amino acids. The germline V and J ends were trimmed by 3 bases and 0 bases, with 12 bases remaining between them. CDR3 DNA: TGTGCCAGCAGCCATATGACAGGACCCTCCTACGAGCAGTACTTC. The encoded protein is CASSHMTGPSYEQYF.